The source of this T cell receptor (beta chain) is a study of T cell changes during pregnancy in multiple sclerosis (dated by TCRdb to the late 2010s). At the level of the whole study: In women with multiple sclerosis, the researchers looked at how the T cell repertoire shifted as pregnancy progressed.

Of note for this clone: Its antigen specificity is not known. No qualities accompany the bases; no much larger clone lies one base away.

Libraries were prepared through the immunoSEQ multiplex PCR assay. Not all clones reach the TCRdb copy of this immuneACCESS table, which keeps in-frame sequences only. Checked studies attribute under half of the gap to unresolved V genes and leave the rest unexplained. The sample table holds some 80,000 clones, of which around 93% were seen once. Clones ranked in the top ten supply approximately 1% of the sample. V has 5 bases trimmed and J has 6 bases trimmed; junction bases matching no gene number 4. The cysteine opens and the phenylalanine closes a CDR3 of 14 amino acids. Just the 42-base CDR3 DNA is kept, in frame starting at base 1. CDR1 and CDR2 are read off the germline V gene (reference sequence) as LNHDA and SQIVND.

This clonotype was obtained from a female donor with multiple sclerosis, enrolled in a pregnancy study. Here the sequenced sample was peripheral blood, taken in the first trimester of pregnancy. In this chain, TRBV19 is recombined with TRBJ2-3; a stretch of 11 junction bases matches TRBD1. The CDR3 region: CASSLRTGGDTQYF. Read as DNA, the sequence is TGTGCCAGTAGTTTACGGACAGGGGGCGATACGCAGTATTTT.